Shown below are 4 T cell receptor beta chains from a single sample sequenced in a study of cytomegalovirus exposure and HLA in healthy donors. The study ran its PCR with 60 Vbeta and 13 Jbeta primers. Sequencing was performed with immunoSEQ multiplex PCR; in TCRdb, only in-frame clones are kept and a portion is missing. The table shows roughly 120,000 clones, with around 70% occurring only once. Sequencing used PBMCs. Receptors originate from a woman between 18 and 30 years old in good health and CMV-seronegative.

The J gene is TRBJ1-6, the V gene TRBV4-2; D is uncertain. Trimming removed 0 bases at V and 8 bases at J, with 8 bases between. The CDR3 has 14 amino acids. Germline lookup yields CDR1 LGHNA and CDR2 YNFKEQ. The CDR3 nucleotides are TGTGCCAGCAGCCAAGATCTACGGTATTCACCCCTCCACTTT. It yields the protein CASSQDLRYSPLHF.

The J gene is TRBJ1-2, the V gene TRBV29-1, with D uncertain. The CDR3 spans 15 residues. V was trimmed by 3 bases and J by 0 bases, leaving 14 bases between them. Germline-derived CDR1 and CDR2 are SQVTM and ANQGSEA. The CDR3 reads CSVDGEESPNYGYTF. The CDR3 DNA reads TGCAGCGTTGACGGGGAGGAATCGCCTAACTATGGCTACACCTTC.

Here the CDR3 DNA reads TGTGCCAGCCGAGACAGCTTGGCCTACGAGCAGTACTTC. It codes for CASRDSLAYEQYF. This chain links TRBV7-9 with TRBJ2-7, with D maybe TRBD1 (5 bases). Germline V gene data show CDR1 as SEHNR and CDR2 as FQNEAQ (reference sequence). With 8 bases removed from V and 2 bases from J, the gap between germline ends came to 13 bases. The CDR3 totals 13 residues. Filled out from reference TRBV7-9 and TRBJ2-7, the complete variable domain reads DTGVSQNPRHKITKRGQNVTFRCDPISEHNRLYWYRQTLGQGPEFLTYFQNEAQLEKSRLLSDRFSAERPKGSFSTLEIQRTEQGDSAMYLCASRDSLAYEQYFGPGTRLTVT.

The chain has TRBV27 and TRBJ2-7; the match to TRBD1 covers 12 bases. Germline CDR1 MNHEY, CDR2 SMNVEV (reference sequence). The CDR3 contains 15 residues. The junction had 1 base not matched to a gene; V was cut back by 0 bases and J by 4 bases. CDR3 residues: CASSLSGQGAYEQYF. The CDR3 DNA follows: TGTGCCAGCAGTTTATCGGGACAGGGGGCGTACGAGCAGTACTTC.